In this sample, the clone carrying this TCR beta chain turned up a few times. The antigen is undetermined. The data stem from a study of T-cell memory formation after mild COVID-19. Overall study: Clusters were largely donor specific. Study-wide points: Contracting CD8+ clones were enriched in EMRA, CD4+ mainly in CM and EM.

CDR1 is MDHEN and CDR2 is SYDVKM in the germline V gene. With V trimmed by 6 bases and J by 7 bases, 7 bases remained unmatched. The CDR3 covers 15 residues. TCRdb reprocessed the 5' RACE reads with MiXCR, giving one entry per CDR3 protein. The sample lists approximately 260,000 distinct CDR3 sequences, about a sixth seen once, with roughly 24% in the top ten. The sample was PBMCs or a T cell subset sorted from them (not recorded which). The chain uses TRBV28 and TRBJ2-5; TRBD2 aligns across 14 bases. The receptor was derived from a young man who had mild COVID-19 (a few samples of this study predate the infection). Cell type and time point are not known. CDR3 residues: CASSTPGLAGVTQYF. CDR3 sequence (DNA): TGTGCCAGCAGCACCCCGGGACTAGCGGGGGTGACCCAGTACTTC.